The T cell receptor beta chain described here comes from a study of blood T cell repertoires in COVID-19. Study in general: The cDNA or gDNA used as material had been derived from T cells, B-cell-depleted T cells, or PBMCs.

Categorization into cohorts depended on clinical history that participants reported. Assay used: immunoSEQ multiplex PCR; TCRdb lists only in-frame clones, some missing. The sample holds approximately 220,000 clones, approximately 80% seen once. CDR3 length: 14 residues. CDR1 is SGHTA, CDR2 FQGTGA, per germline. The V gene lost 1 base and the J gene lost 4 bases, with 7 bases spanning the gap. The sample comprised PBMCs or T cells enriched from blood (not recorded which). This sequence originates from a woman in her forties with acute COVID-19. This chain uses TRBV7-3 with TRBJ2-2, with a tentative D call TRBD2 (5 bases). DNA for the CDR3: TGTGCCAGCAGCTTAAAACGGGGCACCGGGGAGCTGTTTTTT. Translating it yields CASSLKRGTGELFF.